This TCR beta chain appears in the sequencing data of a study of blood T cell repertoires in COVID-19. About the research overall: Samples of COVID-19 (acute and convalescent) were obtained from the United States, Italy and Spain.

Per the study methods: How many nucleated cells were present was estimated from reference gene primer amplification. TCRdb's copy holds only in-frame clones and misses some; the assay was immunoSEQ multiplex PCR. The D gene and trimming were derived from the DNA, and the V and J assignments and clone size from that table. The sample yields over 150,000 clones, more than 60% seen once. The CDR3 consists of 16 residues. Trimming at V came to 1 base and at J to 5 bases, leaving 9 bases not matched to a gene. The germline V gene encodes CDR1 SGHVS and CDR2 FNYEAQ. Sequencing was carried out using peripheral blood. The TCR originated in a woman aged 45-65 years with acute or convalescent COVID-19. The chain is built from TRBV7-6 and TRBJ2-7, with 9 positions matching TRBD2. The CDR3 DNA is TGTGCCAGCAGCTTAGTTCTCGCGGGAGGGCCCCACGAGCAGTACTTC. Its protein is CASSLVLAGGPHEQYF. Full variable domain (outside the CDR3, taken from reference TRBV7-6 and TRBJ2-7): GAGVSQSPRYKVTKRGQDVALRCDPISGHVSLYWYRQALGQGPEFLTYFNYEAQQDKSGLPNDRFSAERPEGSISTLTIQRTEQRDSAMYRCASSLVLAGGPHEQYFGPGTRLTVT.